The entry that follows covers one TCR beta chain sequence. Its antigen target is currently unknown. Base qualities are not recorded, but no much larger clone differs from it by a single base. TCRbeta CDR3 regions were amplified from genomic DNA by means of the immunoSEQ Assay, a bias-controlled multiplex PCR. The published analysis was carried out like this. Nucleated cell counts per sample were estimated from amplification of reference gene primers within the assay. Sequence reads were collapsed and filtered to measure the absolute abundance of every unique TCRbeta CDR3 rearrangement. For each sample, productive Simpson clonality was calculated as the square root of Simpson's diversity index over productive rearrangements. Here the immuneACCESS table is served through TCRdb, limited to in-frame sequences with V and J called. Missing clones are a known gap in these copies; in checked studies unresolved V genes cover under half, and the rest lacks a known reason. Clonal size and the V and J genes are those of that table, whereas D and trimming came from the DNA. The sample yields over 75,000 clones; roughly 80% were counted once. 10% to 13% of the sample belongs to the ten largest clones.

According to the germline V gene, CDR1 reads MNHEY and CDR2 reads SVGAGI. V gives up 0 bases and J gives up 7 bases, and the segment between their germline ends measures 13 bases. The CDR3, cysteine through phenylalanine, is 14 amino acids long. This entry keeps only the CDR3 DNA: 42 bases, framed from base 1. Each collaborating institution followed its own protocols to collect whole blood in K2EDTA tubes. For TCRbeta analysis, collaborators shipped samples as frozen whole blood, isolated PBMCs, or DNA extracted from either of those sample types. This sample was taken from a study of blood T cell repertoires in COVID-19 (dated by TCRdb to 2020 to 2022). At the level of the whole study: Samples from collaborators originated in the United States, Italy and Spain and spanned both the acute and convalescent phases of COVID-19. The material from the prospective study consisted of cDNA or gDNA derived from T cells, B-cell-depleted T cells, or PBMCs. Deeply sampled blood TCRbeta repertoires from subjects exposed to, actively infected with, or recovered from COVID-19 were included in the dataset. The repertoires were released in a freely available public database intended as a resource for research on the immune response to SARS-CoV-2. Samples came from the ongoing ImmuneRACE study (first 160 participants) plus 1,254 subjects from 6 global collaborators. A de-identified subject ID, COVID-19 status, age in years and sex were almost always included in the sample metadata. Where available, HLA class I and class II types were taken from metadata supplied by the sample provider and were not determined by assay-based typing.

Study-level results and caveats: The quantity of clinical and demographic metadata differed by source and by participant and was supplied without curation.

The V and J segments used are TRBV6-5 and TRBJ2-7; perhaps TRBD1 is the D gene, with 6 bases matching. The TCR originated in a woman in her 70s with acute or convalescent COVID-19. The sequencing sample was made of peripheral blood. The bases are TGTGCCAGCAGTTACTCCCCAGGGGTCGGGGAGCAGTACTTC. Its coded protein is CASSYSPGVGEQYF.